This T cell receptor beta chain derives from a study of blood T cell repertoires in COVID-19. Clones were read by immunoSEQ multiplex PCR, and TCRdb kept only the in-frame ones, dropping some. Of around 400,000 clones listed, roughly 86% were seen once; the top ten hold 1.5% to 2%. The CDR3 is made up of 13 amino acids. V was pared by 1 base and J by 4 bases, with 8 bases between. Germline-derived CDR1 and CDR2 are SGHNT and YENEEA. The source of this sequence is a woman aged 25-40 years who had recovered from COVID-19. V and J are TRBV11-3 and TRBJ2-7, with TRBD2 as a possible D gene (5 bases). The specimen sequenced was PBMCs or T cells enriched from blood (not recorded which). CDR3 sequence reads: CASSLGGGYEQYF. The CDR3 bases are TGTGCCAGCAGCTTAGGAGGCGGGTACGAGCAGTACTTC.